This T cell receptor (beta chain) was sequenced during a study of T cell responses to AZD1222 COVID-19 vaccine. CDR3 size: 14 residues. V lost 5 bases, J lost 8 bases, and 5 bases stayed unmatched. CDR1 is SNHLY, CDR2 FYNNEI, per germline. Study-level findings and limits: The breadth and depth of Spike-specific TCRs increased once two AZD1222 doses had been given. Among AZD1222 vaccinees, only six or seven were seropositive at baseline. Repertoire sampling happened only post peak T cell response. White British donors predominated, females outnumbered males, and clonal diversity was possibly underestimated.

Sequenced by immunoSEQ multiplex PCR; TCRdb stores in-frame clones only, minus some. The sample lists about 190,000 clones, over 85% occurring once. This clone was recorded once. Antigen: not known. The chain is built from TRBV2 and TRBJ1-4; 10 bases are a match to TRBD1. The TCR comes from an adult who received the MenACWY meningococcal vaccine as a control. The material sequenced was peripheral blood, taken 28 days after the second dose of the MenACWY control vaccine. DNA for the CDR3: TGTGCCAGCAGTTCTGACAGGGGGCAGGAAAAACTGTTTTTT. This translates into CASSSDRGQEKLFF.